This T cell receptor beta chain was captured in a study of T-cell reconstitution after alpha-beta-depleted transplantation in children. TCRbeta library preparation incorporated unique molecular identifiers. TCRdb independently ran MiXCR on the PCR reads; one entry per CDR3 protein. The sample records roughly 200,000 distinct CDR3 sequences, 14% to 15% being singletons. The germline V and J ends were trimmed by 5 bases and 7 bases, with 11 bases remaining between them. Germline CDR1 and CDR2: SGHAT and FQDESV (reference sequence). The length of the CDR3 is 12 residues. There are many counts of this clonotype.

The V and J genes are TRBV11-1 and TRBJ2-5; no reliable D call. This clonotype originated in a human donor who donated a stem cell graft to a child with acute lymphoblastic leukemia. The specimen comprised PBMCs from the stem cell graft donor, sampled from the stem cell graft. In DNA, the CDR3 is TGTGCCAGCAGCCACGAACAGACGACCCAGTACTTC. This translates into CASSHEQTTQYF.